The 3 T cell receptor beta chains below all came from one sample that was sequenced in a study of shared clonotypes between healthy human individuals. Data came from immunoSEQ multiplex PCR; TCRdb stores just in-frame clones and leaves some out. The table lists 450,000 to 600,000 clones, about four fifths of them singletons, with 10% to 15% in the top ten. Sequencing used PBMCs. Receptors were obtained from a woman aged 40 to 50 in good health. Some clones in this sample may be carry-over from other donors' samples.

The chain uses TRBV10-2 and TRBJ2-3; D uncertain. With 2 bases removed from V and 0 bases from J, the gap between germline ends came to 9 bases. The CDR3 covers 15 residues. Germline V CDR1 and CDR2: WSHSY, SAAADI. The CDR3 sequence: CASSEAGASTDTQYF. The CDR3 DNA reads TGCGCCAGCAGTGAGGCAGGAGCTAGCACAGATACGCAGTATTTT.

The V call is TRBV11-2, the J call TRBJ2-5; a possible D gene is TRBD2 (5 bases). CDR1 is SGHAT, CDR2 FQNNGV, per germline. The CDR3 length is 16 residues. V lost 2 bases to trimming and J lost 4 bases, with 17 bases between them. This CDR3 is CASSLNSGRAGETQYF. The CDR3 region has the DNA TGTGCCAGCAGCTTAAACTCAGGCCGGGCGGGAGAGACCCAGTACTTC.

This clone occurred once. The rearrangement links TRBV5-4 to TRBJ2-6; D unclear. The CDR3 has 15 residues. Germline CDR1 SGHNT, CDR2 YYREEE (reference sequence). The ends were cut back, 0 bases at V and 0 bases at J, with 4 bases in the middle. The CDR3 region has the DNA TGTGCCAGCAGCTTGGGAAGCTCTGGGGCCAACGTCCTGACTTTC. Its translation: CASSLGSSGANVLTF.